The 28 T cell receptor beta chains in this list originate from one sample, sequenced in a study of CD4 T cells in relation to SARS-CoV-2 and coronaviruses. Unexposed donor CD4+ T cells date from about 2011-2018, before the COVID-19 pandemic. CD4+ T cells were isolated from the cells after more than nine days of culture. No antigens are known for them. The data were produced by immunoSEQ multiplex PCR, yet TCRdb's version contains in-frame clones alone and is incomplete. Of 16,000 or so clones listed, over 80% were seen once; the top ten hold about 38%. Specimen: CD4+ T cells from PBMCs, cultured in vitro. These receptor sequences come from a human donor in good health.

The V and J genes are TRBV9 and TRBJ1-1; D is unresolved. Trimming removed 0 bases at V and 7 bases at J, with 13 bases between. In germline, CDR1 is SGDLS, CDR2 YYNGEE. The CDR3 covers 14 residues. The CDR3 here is CASSVVSEQIEAFF. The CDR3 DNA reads TGTGCCAGCAGCGTAGTTTCGGAACAGATTGAAGCTTTCTTT.

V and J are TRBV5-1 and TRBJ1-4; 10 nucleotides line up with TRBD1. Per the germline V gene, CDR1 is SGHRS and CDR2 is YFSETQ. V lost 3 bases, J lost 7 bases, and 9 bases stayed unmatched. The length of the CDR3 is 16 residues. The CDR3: CASSSARDRGSEKLFF. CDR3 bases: TGCGCCAGCAGCTCAGCCCGGGACAGGGGTTCTGAAAAACTGTTTTTT.

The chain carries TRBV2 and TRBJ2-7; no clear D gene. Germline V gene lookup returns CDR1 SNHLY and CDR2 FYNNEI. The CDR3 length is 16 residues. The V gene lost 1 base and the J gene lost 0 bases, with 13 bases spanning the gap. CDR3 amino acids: CASSEGQWASSYEQYF. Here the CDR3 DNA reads TGTGCCAGCAGTGAAGGGCAATGGGCTAGCTCCTACGAGCAGTACTTC.

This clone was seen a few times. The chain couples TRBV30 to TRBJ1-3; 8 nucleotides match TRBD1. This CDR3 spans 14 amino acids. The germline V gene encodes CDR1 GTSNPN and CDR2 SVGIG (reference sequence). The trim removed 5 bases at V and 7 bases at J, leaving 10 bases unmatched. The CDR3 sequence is CAWLVQGALNTIYF. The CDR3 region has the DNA TGTGCCTGGCTCGTGCAGGGGGCCCTCAACACCATATATTTT.

The CDR3 nucleotides read TGTGCCAGCAGTAAAGGGACGGCGAGGGAAGCTTTCTTT. Its translation is CASSKGTAREAFF. The V gene is TRBV12-3 or TRBV12-4, the J gene TRBJ1-1; D is possibly TRBD1 (5 bases). V was shortened by 5 bases and J by 8 bases, with 15 bases between the two germline ends. The CDR3 loop spans 13 amino acids.

The DNA for the CDR3 is TGCGCCAGCAGCTTGGTCACAGCAGGGGCCTATGGCTACACCTTC. Protein product: CASSLVTAGAYGYTF. The chain employs TRBV5-1 and TRBJ1-2; D perhaps matches TRBD1 (6 bases). The ends were cut back, 0 bases at V and 4 bases at J, with 13 bases in the middle. This CDR3 has 15 residues. Germline CDR1 reads SGHRS; CDR2 reads YFSETQ.

CDR3 sequence (DNA): TGTGCCAGCAGCCCCTCTTGGACAGAAGGTCATCAGCCCCAGCATTTT. Translated, it gives CASSPSWTEGHQPQHF. This sequence joins TRBV7-2 and TRBJ1-5; TRBD1 might be the D (6 bases). V was trimmed by 5 bases and J by 5 bases, leaving 19 bases between them. The germline gives CDR1 SGHTA, CDR2 FQGNSA. This CDR3 contains 16 residues.

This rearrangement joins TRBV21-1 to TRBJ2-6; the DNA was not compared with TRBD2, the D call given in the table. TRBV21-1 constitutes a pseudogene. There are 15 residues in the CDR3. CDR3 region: CASTRGYSGANVLTF. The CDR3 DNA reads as TGTGCCAGCACCCGAGGGTACTCTGGGGCCAACGTCCTGACTTTC.

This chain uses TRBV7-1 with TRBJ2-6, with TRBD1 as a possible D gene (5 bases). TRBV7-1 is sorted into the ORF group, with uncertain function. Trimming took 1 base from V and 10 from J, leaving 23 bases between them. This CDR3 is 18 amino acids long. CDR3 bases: TGTGCCAGCAGCTCAGAGGGTCACGAGGACAAAGTCGGGAACGTCCTGACTTTC. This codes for CASSSEGHEDKVGNVLTF.

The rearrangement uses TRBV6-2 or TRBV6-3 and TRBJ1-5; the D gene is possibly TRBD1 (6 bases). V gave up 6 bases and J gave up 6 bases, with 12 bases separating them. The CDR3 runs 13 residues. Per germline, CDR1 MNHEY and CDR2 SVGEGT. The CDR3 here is CASRYRVGQPQHF. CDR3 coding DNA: TGTGCCAGCAGATACAGGGTTGGTCAGCCCCAGCATTTT.

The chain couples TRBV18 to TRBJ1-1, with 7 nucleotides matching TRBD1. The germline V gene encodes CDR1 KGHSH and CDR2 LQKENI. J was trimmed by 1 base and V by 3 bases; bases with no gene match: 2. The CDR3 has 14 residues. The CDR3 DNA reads TGTGCCAGCTCACCGTGGACAGGGAACACTGAAGCTTTCTTT. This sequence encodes CASSPWTGNTEAFF.

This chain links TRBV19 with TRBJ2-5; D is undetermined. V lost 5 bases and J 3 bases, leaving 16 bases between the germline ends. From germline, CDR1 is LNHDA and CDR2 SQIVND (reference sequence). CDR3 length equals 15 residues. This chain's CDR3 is CASSLSWQAKETQYF. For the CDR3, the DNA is TGTGCCAGTAGTCTCTCATGGCAGGCAAAAGAGACCCAGTACTTC.

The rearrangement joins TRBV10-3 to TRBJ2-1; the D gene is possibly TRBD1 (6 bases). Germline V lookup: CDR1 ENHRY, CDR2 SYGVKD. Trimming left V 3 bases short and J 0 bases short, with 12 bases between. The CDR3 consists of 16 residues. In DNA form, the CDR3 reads TGTGCCATCAGTGAACCTGGACAGAGCTCCTACAATGAGCAGTTCTTC. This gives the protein CAISEPGQSSYNEQFF.

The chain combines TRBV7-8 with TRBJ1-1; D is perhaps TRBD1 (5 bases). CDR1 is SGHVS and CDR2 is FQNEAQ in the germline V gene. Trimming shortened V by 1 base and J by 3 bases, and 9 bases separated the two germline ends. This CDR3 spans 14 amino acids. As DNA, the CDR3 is TGTGCCAGCAGCTTAGAGGGCAGGGACACTGAAGCTTTCTTT. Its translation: CASSLEGRDTEAFF. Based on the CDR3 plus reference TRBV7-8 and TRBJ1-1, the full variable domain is GAGVSQSPRYKVAKRGQDVALRCDPISGHVSLFWYQQALGQGPEFLTYFQNEAQLDKSGLPSDRFFAERPEGSVSTLKIQRTQQEDSAVYLCASSLEGRDTEAFFGQGTRLTVV.

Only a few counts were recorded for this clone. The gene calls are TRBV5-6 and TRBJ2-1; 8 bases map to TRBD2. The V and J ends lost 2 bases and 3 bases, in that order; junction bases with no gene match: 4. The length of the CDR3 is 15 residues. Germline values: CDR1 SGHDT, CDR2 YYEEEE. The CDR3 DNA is TGTGCCAGCAGCTTAGCGGGAGATGGCTACAATGAGCAGTTCTTC. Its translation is CASSLAGDGYNEQFF.

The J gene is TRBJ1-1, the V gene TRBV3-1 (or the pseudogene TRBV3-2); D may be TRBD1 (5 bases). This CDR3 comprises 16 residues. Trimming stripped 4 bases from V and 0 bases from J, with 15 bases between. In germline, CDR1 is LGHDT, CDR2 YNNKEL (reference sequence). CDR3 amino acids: CASSPPLGGLNTEAFF. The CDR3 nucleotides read TGTGCCAGCAGCCCACCCCTCGGGGGACTGAACACTGAAGCTTTCTTT.

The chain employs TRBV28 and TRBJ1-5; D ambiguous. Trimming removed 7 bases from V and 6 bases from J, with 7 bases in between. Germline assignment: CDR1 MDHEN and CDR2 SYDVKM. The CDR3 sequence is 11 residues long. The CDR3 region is CASTSGQPQHF. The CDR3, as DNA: TGTGCCAGCACCTCGGGTCAGCCCCAGCATTTT.

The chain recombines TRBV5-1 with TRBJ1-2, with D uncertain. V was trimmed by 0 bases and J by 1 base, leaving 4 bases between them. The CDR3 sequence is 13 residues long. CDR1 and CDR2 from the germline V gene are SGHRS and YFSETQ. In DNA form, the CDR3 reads TGCGCCAGCAGCTTGGACAGTAACTATGGCTACACCTTC. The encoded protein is CASSLDSNYGYTF. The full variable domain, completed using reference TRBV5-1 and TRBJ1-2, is KAGVTQTPRYLIKTRGQQVTLSCSPISGHRSVSWYQQTPGQGLQFLFEYFSETQRNKGNFPGRFSGRQFSNSRSEMNVSTLELGDSALYLCASSLDSNYGYTFGSGTRLTVV.

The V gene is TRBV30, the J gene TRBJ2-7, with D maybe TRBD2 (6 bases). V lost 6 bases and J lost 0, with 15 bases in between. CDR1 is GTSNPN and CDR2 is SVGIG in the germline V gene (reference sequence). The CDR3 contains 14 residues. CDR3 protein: CACGVSGTSYEQYF. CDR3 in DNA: TGTGCCTGCGGGGTTAGCGGAACCTCCTACGAGCAGTACTTC.

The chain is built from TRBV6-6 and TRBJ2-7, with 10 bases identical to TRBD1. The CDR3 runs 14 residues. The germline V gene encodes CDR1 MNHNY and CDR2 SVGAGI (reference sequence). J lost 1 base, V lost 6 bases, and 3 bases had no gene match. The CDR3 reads CASRPGQGSYEQYF. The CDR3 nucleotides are TGTGCCAGCAGGCCGGGACAGGGGTCCTACGAGCAGTACTTC.

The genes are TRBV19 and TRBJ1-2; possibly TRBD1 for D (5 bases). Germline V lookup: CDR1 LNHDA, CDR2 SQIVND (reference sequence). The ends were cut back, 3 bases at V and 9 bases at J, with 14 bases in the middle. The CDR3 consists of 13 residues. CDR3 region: CASSIFSGNSYTF. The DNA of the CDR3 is TGTGCCAGTAGTATTTTCTCAGGGAATAGCTACACCTTC.

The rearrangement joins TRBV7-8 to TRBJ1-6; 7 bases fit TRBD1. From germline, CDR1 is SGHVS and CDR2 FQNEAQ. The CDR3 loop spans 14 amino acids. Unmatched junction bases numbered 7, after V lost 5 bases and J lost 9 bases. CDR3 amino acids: CASSLQGEVSPLHF. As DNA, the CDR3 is TGTGCCAGCAGCCTTCAGGGGGAGGTTTCACCCCTCCACTTT.

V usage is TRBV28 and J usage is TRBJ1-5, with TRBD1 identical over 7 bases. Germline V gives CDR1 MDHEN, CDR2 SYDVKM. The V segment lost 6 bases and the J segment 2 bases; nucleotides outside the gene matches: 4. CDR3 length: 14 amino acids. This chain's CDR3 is CASSWQGGNQPQHF. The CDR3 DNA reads TGTGCCAGCAGCTGGCAGGGGGGCAATCAGCCCCAGCATTTT.

The CDR3 reads CASRLAGTSGSSGETQYF. DNA for the CDR3: TGTGCAAGTCGCTTAGCTGGGACTAGCGGGAGTTCGGGGGAGACCCAGTACTTC. V is TRBV12-2 and J is TRBJ2-5; TRBD2 was called by the table and not checked on the DNA. TRBV12-2 represents a pseudogene. CDR3 size: 18 residues.

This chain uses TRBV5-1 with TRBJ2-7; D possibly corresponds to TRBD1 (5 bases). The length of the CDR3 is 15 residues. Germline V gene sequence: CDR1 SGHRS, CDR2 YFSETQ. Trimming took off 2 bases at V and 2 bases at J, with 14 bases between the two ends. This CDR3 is CASSFSSGKPYEQYF. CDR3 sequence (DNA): TGCGCCAGCAGCTTCAGTTCAGGGAAACCCTACGAGCAGTACTTC.

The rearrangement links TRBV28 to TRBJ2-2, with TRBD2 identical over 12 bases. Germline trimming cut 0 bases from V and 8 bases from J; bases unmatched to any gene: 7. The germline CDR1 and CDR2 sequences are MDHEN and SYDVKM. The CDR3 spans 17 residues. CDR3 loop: CASSLWILAGGPGELFF. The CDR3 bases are TGTGCCAGCAGTTTATGGATACTAGCGGGAGGACCTGGGGAGCTGTTTTTT. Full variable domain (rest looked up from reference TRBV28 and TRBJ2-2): DVKVTQSSRYLVKRTGEKVFLECVQDMDHENMFWYRQDPGLGLRLIYFSYDVKMKEKGDIPEGYSVSREKKERFSLILESASTNQTSMYLCASSLWILAGGPGELFFGEGSRLTVL.

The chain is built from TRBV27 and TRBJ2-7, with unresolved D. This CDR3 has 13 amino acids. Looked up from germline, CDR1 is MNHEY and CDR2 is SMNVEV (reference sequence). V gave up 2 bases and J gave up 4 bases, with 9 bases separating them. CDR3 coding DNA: TGTGCCAGCAGTTTAAGCCCCCTTTACGAGCAGTACTTC. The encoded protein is CASSLSPLYEQYF.

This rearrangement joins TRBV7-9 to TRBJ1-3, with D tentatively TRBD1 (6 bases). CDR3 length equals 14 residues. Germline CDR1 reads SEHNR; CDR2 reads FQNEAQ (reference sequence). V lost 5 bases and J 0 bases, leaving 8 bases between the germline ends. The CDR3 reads CASSRTDSGNTIYF. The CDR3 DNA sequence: TGTGCCAGCAGCCGGACAGACTCTGGAAACACCATATATTTT.